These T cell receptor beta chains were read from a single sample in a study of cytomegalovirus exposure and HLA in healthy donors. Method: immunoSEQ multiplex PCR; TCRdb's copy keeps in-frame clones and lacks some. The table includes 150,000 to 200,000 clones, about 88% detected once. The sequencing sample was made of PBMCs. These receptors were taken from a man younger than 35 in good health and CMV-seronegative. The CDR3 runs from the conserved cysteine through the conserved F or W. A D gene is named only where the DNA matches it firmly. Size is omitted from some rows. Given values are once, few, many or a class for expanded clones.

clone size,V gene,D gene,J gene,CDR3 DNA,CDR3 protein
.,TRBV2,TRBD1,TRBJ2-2,TGTGCCAGCAGTGAAGGGGGGACAGTGAACACCGGGGAGCTGTTTTTT,CASSEGGTVNTGELFF
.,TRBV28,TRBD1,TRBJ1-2,TGTGCCAGCAGGTCGACAGGGTTCTATGGCTACACCTTC,CASRSTGFYGYTF
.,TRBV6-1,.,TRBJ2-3,TGTGCCAGCAGGGCTGATACGCAGTATTTT,CASRADTQYF
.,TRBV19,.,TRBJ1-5,TGTGCCAGTAGTATTGCAGGGGACCAGCCCCAGCATTTT,CASSIAGDQPQHF
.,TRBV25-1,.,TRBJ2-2,TGTGCCAGCAGTGAGACAGGACTGCCCTGGGGCACCGGGGAGCTGTTTTTT,CASSETGLPWGTGELFF
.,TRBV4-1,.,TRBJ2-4,TGCGCCAGCAGCCAAGGACAGGGGTGGGGGGGCATTCAGTACTTC,CASSQGQGWGGIQYF
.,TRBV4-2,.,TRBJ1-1,TGTGCCAGCAGCCAAGAGAGGAACACTGAAGCTTTCTTT,CASSQERNTEAFF
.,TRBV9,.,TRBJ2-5,TGTGCCAGCAGCGTAGCTGCAGGCCAAGAGACCCAGTACTTC,CASSVAAGQETQYF
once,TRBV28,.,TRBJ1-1,TGTGCCAGCAGTTTATACCGGTGGGCCACTGAAGCTTTCTTT,CASSLYRWATEAFF
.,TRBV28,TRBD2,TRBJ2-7,TGTGCCAGCAGTCCAGCGGGGAGCTCCTACGAGCAGTACTTC,CASSPAGSSYEQYF
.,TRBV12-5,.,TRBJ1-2,TGTGCTAGTGGTTTGGTAGGGGGAAATGGCTACACCTTC,CASGLVGGNGYTF
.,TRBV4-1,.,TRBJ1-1,TGCGCCAGCAGCCCCCGAGACAGGCCGATGAACACTGAAGCTTTCTTT,CASSPRDRPMNTEAFF
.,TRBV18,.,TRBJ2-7,TGTGCCAGCTCACCATCGGACAGAGGATCCTACGAGCAGTACTTC,CASSPSDRGSYEQYF
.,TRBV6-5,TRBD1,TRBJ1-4,TGTGCCAGCAGTTACTCCAGGGGGAGTGAAAAACTGTTTTTT,CASSYSRGSEKLFF
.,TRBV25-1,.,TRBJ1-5,TGTGCCAGCAGTTTCCTAGGACAATCCCAGCCCCAGCATTTT,CASSFLGQSQPQHF
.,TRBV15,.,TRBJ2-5,TGTGCCACCAGCAGAGTGGGGGCAATAACAGAGACCCAGTACTTC,CATSRVGAITETQYF
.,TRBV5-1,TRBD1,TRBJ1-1,TGCGCCAGCAGCCGGGACAGGAACACTGAAGCTTTCTTT,CASSRDRNTEAFF
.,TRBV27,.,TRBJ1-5,TGTGCCAGCAGTTGGCGTCAGCGGGAGCAGCCCCAGCATTTT,CASSWRQREQPQHF
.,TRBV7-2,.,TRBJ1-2,TGTGCCAGCAGCCAGGGGTGGAACTATGGCTACACCTTC,CASSQGWNYGYTF
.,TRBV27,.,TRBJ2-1,TGTGCCAGCAGTCCCCCGAGCGCCCACGCCGGTGAGCAGTTCTTC,CASSPPSAHAGEQFF
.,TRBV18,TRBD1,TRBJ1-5,TGTGCCAGCTCACTACAGGGGAATCAGCCCCAGCATTTT,CASSLQGNQPQHF
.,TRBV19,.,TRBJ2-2,TGTGCCAGTAGTATCGACAGCCTGAACACCGGGGAGCTGTTTTTT,CASSIDSLNTGELFF
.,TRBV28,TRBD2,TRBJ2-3,TGTGCCAGCAGTTTACTAGCGGGAGGGCCAGATACGCAGTATTTT,CASSLLAGGPDTQYF
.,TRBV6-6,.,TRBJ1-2,TGTGCCAGCAGTTACTCAATCCAGGGAGGAGGCTACACCTTC,CASSYSIQGGGYTF
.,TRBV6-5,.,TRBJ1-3,TGTGCCAGTACAGAGAGCTCTGGAAACACCATATATTTT,CASTESSGNTIYF
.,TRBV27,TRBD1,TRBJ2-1,TGTGCCAGCAGCCGGGACAGGGGTTACAATGAGCAGTTCTTC,CASSRDRGYNEQFF
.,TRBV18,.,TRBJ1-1,TGTGCCAGCTCACCCCAAACAGAGAACACTGAAGCTTTCTTT,CASSPQTENTEAFF
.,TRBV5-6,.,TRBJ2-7,TGTGCCAGCAGCACACGGGACTCCTACGAGCAGTACTTC,CASSTRDSYEQYF
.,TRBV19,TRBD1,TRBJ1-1,TGTGCCAGTAGTCACCAGGGGGCCACTGAAGCTTTCTTT,CASSHQGATEAFF
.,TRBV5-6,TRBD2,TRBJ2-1,TGTGCCAGCAGCTTGCTTCAAGCGGGGGGGCCGTTTGGTGAGCAGTTCTTC,CASSLLQAGGPFGEQFF
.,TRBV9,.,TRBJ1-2,TGTGCCAGCAGCGTAGAGTACGGGGCTAACTATGGCTACACCTTC,CASSVEYGANYGYTF
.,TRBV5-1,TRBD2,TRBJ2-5,TGCGCCAGCAGCGCGGGACTAGCGGGAGGGTCTGTGACGGAGACCCAGTACTTC,CASSAGLAGGSVTETQYF
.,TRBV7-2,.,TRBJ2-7,TGTGCCAGCAGCTTACTAGGAGTCGGCGAGCAGTACTTC,CASSLLGVGEQYF
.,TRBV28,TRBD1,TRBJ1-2,TGTGCCAGCAAGAGGACAGGGCCTTATGGCTACACCTTC,CASKRTGPYGYTF
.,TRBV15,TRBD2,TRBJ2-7,TGTGCCACCAGCAAGCAGGGAGGGTACGAGCAGTACTTC,CATSKQGGYEQYF
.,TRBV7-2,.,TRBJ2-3,TGTGCCAGCAGCTCGCTCGGGCGGGTCCGGCGGGATACGCAGTATTTT,CASSSLGRVRRDTQYF
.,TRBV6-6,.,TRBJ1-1,TGTGCCAGCAGTTACCGAGTGAGGGGGACTGAAGCTTTCTTT,CASSYRVRGTEAFF
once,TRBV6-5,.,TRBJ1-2,TGTGCCAGCAGTTACTCGGCAGGGGTTCAGCCTCCCACCTTC,CASSYSAGVQPPTF
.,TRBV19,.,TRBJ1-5,TGTGCCAGTAGTATAGAGAGGGGGAACGATCAGCCCCAGCATTTT,CASSIERGNDQPQHF
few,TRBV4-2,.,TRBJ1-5,TGTGCCAGCGGGGGACGGGAGGAAAGTCAGCCCCAGCATTTT,CASGGREESQPQHF
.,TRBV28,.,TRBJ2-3,TGTGCCAGCAGCCTCGAGGTCGGGTCAGATACGCAGTATTTT,CASSLEVGSDTQYF
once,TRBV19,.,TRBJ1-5,TGTGCCAGTAGTATTCGAGGGGGTGGCAATCAGCCCCAGCATTTT,CASSIRGGGNQPQHF
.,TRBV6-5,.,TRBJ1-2,TGTGCCAGCAGTTACGCTATCAGGGTCGACGGCTATGGCTACACCTTC,CASSYAIRVDGYGYTF
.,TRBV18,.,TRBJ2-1,TGTGCCAGCTCACCACTGGAGCAGGGATCCTACAATGAGCAGTTCTTC,CASSPLEQGSYNEQFF
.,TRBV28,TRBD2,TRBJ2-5,TGTGCCAGCAGTTTTCCCGGGACTAGCTTACAAGAGACCCAGTACTTC,CASSFPGTSLQETQYF
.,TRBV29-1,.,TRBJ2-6,TGCAGCGTTGAAGATACGGCAGGGGACCTTGGGGCCAACGTCCTGACTTTC,CSVEDTAGDLGANVLTF
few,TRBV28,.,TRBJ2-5,TGTGCCAGCAGTGGAGGGACGGAAGAGACCCAGTACTTC,CASSGGTEETQYF
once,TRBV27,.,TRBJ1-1,TGTGCCACCGGGCGCGGGGTTAACACTGAAGCTTTCTTT,CATGRGVNTEAFF
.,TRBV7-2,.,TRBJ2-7,TGTGCCAGCAGTGCGGCAAACGTCTACGAGCAGTACTTC,CASSAANVYEQYF
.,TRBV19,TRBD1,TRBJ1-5,TGTGCCAGCAGGGGACGGGACAGGCAGCCCCAGCATTTT,CASRGRDRQPQHF
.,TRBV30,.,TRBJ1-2,TGTGCCTGGCCGGGGAACTATGGCTACACCTTC,CAWPGNYGYTF
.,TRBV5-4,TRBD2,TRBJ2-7,TGTGCCAGCAGTCGGACTAGCGGGATGACCTACGAGCAGTACTTC,CASSRTSGMTYEQYF
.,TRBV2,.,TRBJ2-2,TGTGCCAGCAGTCTGTACACCGGGGAGCTGTTTTTT,CASSLYTGELFF
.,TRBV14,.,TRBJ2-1,TGTGCCAGCAGCCAAGCCCCAAATGAGCAGTTCTTC,CASSQAPNEQFF
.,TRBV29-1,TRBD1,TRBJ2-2,TGCAGCGTTGAAGTCCCCGACAGGGGTGTCGGGGAGCTGTTTTTT,CSVEVPDRGVGELFF
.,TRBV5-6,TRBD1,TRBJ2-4,TGTGCCAGCAGCTATGGGACAGGGTTCGGAAACATTCAGTACTTC,CASSYGTGFGNIQYF
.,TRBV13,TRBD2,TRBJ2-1,TGTGCCAGCAGCTCCCGGGGACGGGGGCTAGCGGGAGTCTACAATGAGCAGTTCTTC,CASSSRGRGLAGVYNEQFF
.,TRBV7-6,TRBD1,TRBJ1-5,TGTGCCAGCAGCTTAGGTGGGGCAGGGGGAAATCAGCCCCAGCATTTT,CASSLGGAGGNQPQHF
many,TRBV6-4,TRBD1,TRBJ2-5,TGTGCCAGCAGTGCCGGGACAGGGGGCCAAGAGACCCAGTACTTC,CASSAGTGGQETQYF
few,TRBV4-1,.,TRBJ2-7,TGCGCCAGCAGCCAAGACCTCAGGGGTTGGGAGCAGTACTTC,CASSQDLRGWEQYF